A single sample gave rise to the 17 T cell receptor beta chains below, sequenced in a study of blood T cell repertoires in COVID-19. Here immunoSEQ multiplex PCR was the method, and the copy in TCRdb shows in-frame clones only, minus some. The sample has 200,000 to 250,000 clones, roughly nine tenths seen once; the top ten hold about 9.4%. The sequencing sample was made of peripheral blood. All receptors come from a woman aged 45-65 years with COVID-19, enrolled during active disease.

V usage is TRBV19 and J usage is TRBJ1-2; D uncertain. The CDR3 consists of 13 residues. Germline-derived CDR1 and CDR2 are LNHDA and SQIVND (reference sequence). V was trimmed by 3 bases and J by 3 bases, leaving 8 bases between them. The CDR3 DNA reads TGTGCCAGTAGTATTGATACAGACTATGGCTACACCTTC. Residues: CASSIDTDYGYTF. Full variable domain (outside the CDR3, taken from reference TRBV19 and TRBJ1-2): DGGITQSPKYLFRKEGQNVTLSCEQNLNHDAMYWYRQDPGQGLRLIYYSQIVNDFQKGDIAEGYSVSREKKESFPLTVTSAQKNPTAFYLCASSIDTDYGYTFGSGTRLTVV.

The chain uses TRBV7-9 and TRBJ1-5, with a tentative D call TRBD1 (6 bases). V was pared by 3 bases and J by 0 bases, with 9 bases between. CDR3 length equals 15 residues. CDR1 and CDR2 (germline): SEHNR, FQNEAQ (reference sequence). CDR3: CASSFYRVSNQPQHF. CDR3 bases: TGTGCCAGCAGCTTCTACAGGGTTAGCAATCAGCCCCAGCATTTT.

The table lists this clone with a count of one. V gene TRBV7-2 combines with J gene TRBJ1-6, with TRBD1 matching over 7 bases. The length of the CDR3 is 15 residues. V trimming: 5 bases; J trimming: 5 bases; junction bases outside the gene matches: 6. Germline CDR1 reads SGHTA; CDR2 reads FQGNSA. In DNA, the CDR3 is TGTGCCAGCAGCCCCGACAGGGATCATAATTCACCCCTCCACTTT. This gives the protein CASSPDRDHNSPLHF.

The chain recombines TRBV18 with TRBJ1-2; 9 bases are shared with TRBD1. CDR1 is KGHSH and CDR2 is LQKENI in the germline V gene. This CDR3 has 14 amino acids. J was trimmed by 4 bases and V by 8 bases; bases with no gene match: 8. The CDR3 nucleotides are TGTGCCAGCACCCCGGACAGGGGTGTCTATGGCTACACCTTC. This codes for CASTPDRGVYGYTF.

This clone occurred a few times. The genes are TRBV7-2 and TRBJ2-3, with D possibly being TRBD2 (5 bases). The CDR3 is 13 residues long. Germline CDR1 reads SGHTA; CDR2 reads FQGNSA. Trimming cost V 1 base and J 4 bases, with 6 bases left between them. CDR3 residues: CASSLVGADTQYF. The CDR3 coding sequence is TGTGCCAGCAGCTTAGTGGGAGCAGATACGCAGTATTTT.

This clone was observed a few times. This chain links TRBV6-1 with TRBJ2-3, with D uncertain. Germline V gives CDR1 MNHNS, CDR2 SASEGT. The ends were cut back, 3 bases at V and 4 bases at J, with 14 bases in the middle. The length of the CDR3 is 15 residues. For the CDR3, the DNA is TGTGCCAGCAGTGATACCTTCCCTAATCCAGATACGCAGTATTTT. Encoded protein: CASSDTFPNPDTQYF.

The V gene is TRBV6-5, the J gene TRBJ2-2; TRBD2 matches 9 bases. The V gene's germline CDR1 is MNHEY and CDR2 SVGAGI. This CDR3 comprises 14 residues. The V and J ends lost 8 bases and 3 bases, in that order; junction bases with no gene match: 4. The DNA of the CDR3 is TGTGCCAGCCGGCGGGAGGGGGACACCGGGGAGCTGTTTTTT. This gives the protein CASRREGDTGELFF.

The V gene is TRBV19, the J gene TRBJ1-2; no reliable D call. CDR1 and CDR2 (germline): LNHDA, SQIVND (reference sequence). V was pared by 5 bases and J by 3 bases, with 16 bases between. The CDR3 runs to 15 residues. CDR3 DNA: TGTGCCAGTAGTCTCTCGTACGACTGGGACTATGGCTACACCTTC. Amino acid sequence: CASSLSYDWDYGYTF.

Concerning this clone itself: A single base separates this from a much larger clone, so it may be a read error. V is TRBV12-3 or TRBV12-4 and J is TRBJ1-1; D is possibly TRBD1 (6 bases). The ends were cut back, 0 bases at V and 4 bases at J, with 6 bases in the middle. The length of the CDR3 is 13 residues. The CDR3: CASSLAGGTEAFF. As DNA, the CDR3 is TGTGCCAGCAGTTTAGCAGGGGGCACTGAAGCTTTCTTT.

In this sample, this clone turned up a few times. The rearrangement uses TRBV11-2 and TRBJ2-2; TRBD2 aligns across 8 bases. The CDR3 is made up of 14 amino acids. From germline, CDR1 is SGHAT and CDR2 FQNNGV. With 1 base clipped from V and 6 bases from J, the junction kept 1 base outside the gene matches. Here the CDR3 reads CASSLVAGPGELFF. CDR3 in DNA: TGTGCCAGCAGCTTAGTAGCGGGGCCCGGGGAGCTGTTTTTT.

This clone turned up a few times. The V gene is TRBV12-3 or TRBV12-4, the J gene TRBJ1-4; no firm D call. The V end lost 7 bases, the J end lost 7 bases, and 10 bases lay between the germline ends. The CDR3 extends over 12 amino acids. The CDR3, as DNA: TGTGCCAGCATGGGTCGCGGTGAAAAACTGTTTTTT. Translation: CASMGRGEKLFF.

This chain connects TRBV16 to TRBJ1-1, with a tentative D call TRBD1 (5 bases). This CDR3 has 12 amino acids. Germline loops: CDR1 KGHSY, CDR2 FQNENV. Trimming shortened V by 4 bases and J by 8 bases, and 11 bases separated the two germline ends. This chain's CDR3 is CASSPVGAEAFF. The CDR3 DNA follows: TGTGCCAGCAGCCCCGTAGGGGCGGAAGCTTTCTTT.

The table lists this clone with a count of one. The chain has TRBV30 and TRBJ1-3; the D gene is possibly TRBD1 (5 bases). This CDR3 has 14 amino acids. Germline CDR1 is GTSNPN and CDR2 is SVGIG (reference sequence). V gave up 8 bases and J gave up 3 bases, with 17 bases separating them. The CDR3 here is CAGRGDRGGNTIYF. The CDR3 DNA is TGTGCCGGAAGGGGTGATAGAGGTGGAAACACCATATATTTT.

The CDR3 region is CASSSTGYEQYV. CDR3 DNA: TGTGCCAGCAGCTCAACAGGGTACGAGCAGTACGTC. This chain joins TRBV5-8 and TRBJ2-7; D may be TRBD1 (6 bases). Trimming took 3 bases from V and 4 from J, leaving 8 bases between them. The CDR3 has 12 residues. CDR1 is SGHTS and CDR2 is YDEGEE in the germline V gene.

The V gene is TRBV2, the J gene TRBJ2-5, with 7 bases matching TRBD2. V trimming: 0 bases; J trimming: 0 bases; junction bases outside the gene matches: 13. The germline gives CDR1 SNHLY, CDR2 FYNNEI. The CDR3 runs 19 residues. The CDR3 DNA is TGTGCCAGCAGTGAAGCTGGGAGGGCTAGAAATCTGTACCAAGAGACCCAGTACTTC. It specifies CASSEAGRARNLYQETQYF.

The chain is built from TRBV5-1 and TRBJ2-1; 11 bases align to TRBD1. The CDR3 spans 14 residues. The J segment lost 4 bases and the V segment lost 3 bases, leaving 0 bases of the junction unmatched. From germline, CDR1 is SGHRS and CDR2 YFSETQ. The DNA of the CDR3 is TGCGCCAGCAGCTGGGACAGGGGGTACAATGAGCAGTTCTTC. It is translated as CASSWDRGYNEQFF.

This clone was counted between two and nine times. This chain links TRBV19 with TRBJ1-5; D remains ambiguous. The V gene lost 1 base and the J gene lost 3 bases, with 7 bases spanning the gap. Germline CDR1 is LNHDA and CDR2 is SQIVND (reference sequence). The CDR3 has 14 residues. CDR3 coding DNA: TGTGCCAGTAGTATAGTTACTAACAATCAGCCCCAGCATTTT. Protein: CASSIVTNNQPQHF.